This T cell receptor (beta chain) is from a study of Ad26.COV2.S vaccination and SARS-CoV-2 variants. Specified treatment: approximately 18 received Ad26.COV2.S at low or high dose, single or two shots; five or six received placebo; per-sample allocation not given. Samples analyzed were those drawn on day 63 after the first vaccine or placebo injection. Produced via immunoSEQ multiplex PCR; TCRdb's table is partial and in-frame only. The sample carries about 260,000 clones, 87% recorded once. The CDR3 is 15 amino acids. V shed 0 bases and J shed 8 bases, with 19 bases lying between them. Germline CDR1 GTSNPN, CDR2 SVGIG (reference sequence).

The chain recombines TRBV30 with TRBJ1-2, with D possibly TRBD1 on 6 matching bases. The clonotype comes from a person aged 18-65 years who received the Ad26.COV2.S COVID-19 vaccine or a placebo. Sequences were derived from peripheral blood, sampled in a trial of Ad26.COV2.S vaccine versus placebo. The CDR3 region is CAWSVPGGRGRGYTF. The DNA of the CDR3 is TGTGCCTGGAGTGTACCGGGCGGACGGGGGCGAGGCTACACCTTC.